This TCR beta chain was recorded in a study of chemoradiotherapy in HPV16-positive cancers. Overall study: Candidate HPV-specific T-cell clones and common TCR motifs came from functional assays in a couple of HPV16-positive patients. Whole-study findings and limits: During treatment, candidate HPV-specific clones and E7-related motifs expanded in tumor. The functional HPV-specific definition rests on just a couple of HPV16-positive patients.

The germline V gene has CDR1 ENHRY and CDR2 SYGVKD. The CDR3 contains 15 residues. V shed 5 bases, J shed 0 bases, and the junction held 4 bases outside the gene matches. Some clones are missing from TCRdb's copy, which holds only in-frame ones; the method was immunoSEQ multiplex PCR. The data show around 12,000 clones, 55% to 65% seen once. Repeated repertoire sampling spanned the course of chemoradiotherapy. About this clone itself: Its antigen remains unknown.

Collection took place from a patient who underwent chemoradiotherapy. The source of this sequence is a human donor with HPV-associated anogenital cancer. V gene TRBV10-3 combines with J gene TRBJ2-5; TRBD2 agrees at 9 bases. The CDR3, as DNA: TGTGCCATCAGTCACCCTAGCGGGGACCAAGAGACCCAGTACTTC. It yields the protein CAISHPSGDQETQYF.